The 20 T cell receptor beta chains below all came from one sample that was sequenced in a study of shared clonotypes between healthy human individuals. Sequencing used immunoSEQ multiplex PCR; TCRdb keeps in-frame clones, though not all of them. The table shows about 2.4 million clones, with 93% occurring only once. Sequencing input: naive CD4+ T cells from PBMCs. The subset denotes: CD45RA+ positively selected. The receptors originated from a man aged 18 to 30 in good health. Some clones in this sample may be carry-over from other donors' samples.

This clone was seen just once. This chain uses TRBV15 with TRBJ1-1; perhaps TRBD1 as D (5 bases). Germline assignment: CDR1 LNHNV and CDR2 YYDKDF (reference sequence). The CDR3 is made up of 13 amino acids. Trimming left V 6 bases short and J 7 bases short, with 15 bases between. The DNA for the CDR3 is TGTGCCACCAGTCAACTCCGGGACGTTGAAGCTTTCTTT. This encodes CATSQLRDVEAFF.

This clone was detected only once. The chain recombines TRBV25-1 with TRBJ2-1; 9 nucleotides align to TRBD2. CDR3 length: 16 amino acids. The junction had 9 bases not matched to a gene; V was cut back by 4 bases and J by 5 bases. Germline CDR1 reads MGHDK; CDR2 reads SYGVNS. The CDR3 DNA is TGTGCCAGCAGTGCTTATAGCGGGAGCGTCGACAATGAGCAGTTCTTC. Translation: CASSAYSGSVDNEQFF.

The CDR3 protein is CASSPSRGNQPQHF. DNA of the CDR3: TGTGCCAGCAGCCCCTCCAGGGGTAATCAGCCCCAGCATTTT. V usage is TRBV27 and J usage is TRBJ1-5; D is perhaps TRBD1 (6 bases). This CDR3 contains 14 residues. Per germline, CDR1 MNHEY and CDR2 SMNVEV (reference sequence). V lost 6 bases and J lost 4, with 13 bases in between.

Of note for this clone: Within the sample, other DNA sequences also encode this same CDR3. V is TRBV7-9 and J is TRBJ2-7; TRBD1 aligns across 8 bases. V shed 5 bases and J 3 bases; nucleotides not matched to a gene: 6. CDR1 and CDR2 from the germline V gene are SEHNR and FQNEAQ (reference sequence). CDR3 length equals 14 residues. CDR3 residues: CASSPGQGDYEQYF. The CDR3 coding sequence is TGTGCCAGCAGCCCCGGACAGGGAGACTACGAGCAGTACTTC.

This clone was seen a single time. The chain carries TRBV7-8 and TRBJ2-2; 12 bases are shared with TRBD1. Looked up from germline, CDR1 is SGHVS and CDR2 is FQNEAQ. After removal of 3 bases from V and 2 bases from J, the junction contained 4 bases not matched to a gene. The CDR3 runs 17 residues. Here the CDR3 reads CASSLGQGAPNTGELFF. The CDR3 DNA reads TGTGCCAGCAGCTTGGGACAGGGGGCCCCCAACACCGGGGAGCTGTTTTTT.

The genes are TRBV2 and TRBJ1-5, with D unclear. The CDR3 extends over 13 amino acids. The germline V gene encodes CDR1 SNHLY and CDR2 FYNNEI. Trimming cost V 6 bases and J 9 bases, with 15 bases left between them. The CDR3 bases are TGTGCCAGCAGCGTTAGGGAATTGGGGCCCCAGCATTTT. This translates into CASSVRELGPQHF.

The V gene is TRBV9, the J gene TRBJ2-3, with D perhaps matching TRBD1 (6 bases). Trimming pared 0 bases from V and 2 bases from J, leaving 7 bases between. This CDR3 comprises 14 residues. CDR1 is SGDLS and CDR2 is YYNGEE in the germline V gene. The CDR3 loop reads CASSVDRVTDTQYF. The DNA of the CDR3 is TGTGCCAGCAGCGTAGACAGGGTCACAGATACGCAGTATTTT.

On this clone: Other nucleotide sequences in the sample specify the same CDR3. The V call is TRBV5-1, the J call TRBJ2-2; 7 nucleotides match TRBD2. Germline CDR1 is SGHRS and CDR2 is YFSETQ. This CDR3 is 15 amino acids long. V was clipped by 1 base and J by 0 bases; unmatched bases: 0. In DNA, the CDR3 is TGCGCCAGCAGCTTGAGCGGGACGAACACCGGGGAGCTGTTTTTT. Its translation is CASSLSGTNTGELFF.

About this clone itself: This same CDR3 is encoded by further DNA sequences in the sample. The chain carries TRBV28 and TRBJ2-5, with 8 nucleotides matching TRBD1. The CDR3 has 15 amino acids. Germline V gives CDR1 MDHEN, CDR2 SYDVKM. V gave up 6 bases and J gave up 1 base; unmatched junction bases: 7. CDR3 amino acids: CASREQGAGQETQYF. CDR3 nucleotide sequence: TGTGCCAGCAGGGAGCAGGGGGCGGGCCAAGAGACCCAGTACTTC.

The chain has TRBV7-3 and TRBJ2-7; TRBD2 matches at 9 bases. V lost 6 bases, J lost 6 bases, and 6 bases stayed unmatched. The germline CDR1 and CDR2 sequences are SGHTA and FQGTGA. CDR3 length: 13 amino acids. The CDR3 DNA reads TGTGCCAGCAGTGTAATAGCGGGAGTCGAGCAGTACTTC. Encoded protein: CASSVIAGVEQYF.

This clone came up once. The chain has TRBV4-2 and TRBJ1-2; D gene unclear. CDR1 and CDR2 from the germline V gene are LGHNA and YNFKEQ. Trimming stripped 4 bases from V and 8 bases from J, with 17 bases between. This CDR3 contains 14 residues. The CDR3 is CASSPNAPAEGYTF. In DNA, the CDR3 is TGTGCCAGCAGCCCGAACGCGCCCGCAGAGGGCTACACCTTC.

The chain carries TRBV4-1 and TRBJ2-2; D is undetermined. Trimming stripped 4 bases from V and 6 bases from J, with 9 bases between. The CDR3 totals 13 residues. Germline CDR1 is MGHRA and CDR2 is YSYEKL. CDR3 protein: CASSPEWAGELFF. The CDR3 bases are TGCGCCAGCAGCCCCGAGTGGGCCGGGGAGCTGTTTTTT.

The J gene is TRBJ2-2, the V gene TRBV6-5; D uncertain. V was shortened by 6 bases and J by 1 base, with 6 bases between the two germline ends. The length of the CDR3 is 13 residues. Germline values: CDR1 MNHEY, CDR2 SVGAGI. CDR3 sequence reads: CASSQMNTGELFF. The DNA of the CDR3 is TGTGCCAGCAGCCAAATGAACACCGGGGAGCTGTTTTTT.

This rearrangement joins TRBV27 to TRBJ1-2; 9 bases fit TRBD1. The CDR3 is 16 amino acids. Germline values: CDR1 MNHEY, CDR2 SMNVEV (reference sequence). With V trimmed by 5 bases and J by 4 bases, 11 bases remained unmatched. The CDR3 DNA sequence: TGTGCCAGCAGTGGAATGGGGACAGGGTCGAGCTATGGCTACACCTTC. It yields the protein CASSGMGTGSSYGYTF.

The CDR3 DNA reads TGTGCCAGCAGTAGAACCCAAGAGACCCAGTACTTC. Translating it yields CASSRTQETQYF. V gene TRBV2 combines with J gene TRBJ2-5; no definite D call. This CDR3 comprises 12 residues. Deletions cut 5 bases from V and 1 base from J, with 5 bases between. CDR1 is SNHLY, CDR2 FYNNEI, per germline.

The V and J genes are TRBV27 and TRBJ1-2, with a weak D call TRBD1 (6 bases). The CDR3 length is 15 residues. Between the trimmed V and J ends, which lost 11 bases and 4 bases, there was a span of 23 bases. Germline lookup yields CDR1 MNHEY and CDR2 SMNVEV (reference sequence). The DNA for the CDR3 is TGTGCCGGACCCCCGCCAGGGGCGGGGGCCTATGGCTACACCTTC. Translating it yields CAGPPPGAGAYGYTF.

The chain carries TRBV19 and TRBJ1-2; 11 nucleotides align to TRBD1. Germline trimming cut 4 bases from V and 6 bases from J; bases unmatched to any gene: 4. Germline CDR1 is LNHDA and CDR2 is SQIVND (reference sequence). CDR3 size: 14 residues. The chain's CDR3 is CASSKGQGVHGYTF. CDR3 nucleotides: TGTGCCAGTAGTAAGGGACAGGGGGTTCATGGCTACACCTTC.

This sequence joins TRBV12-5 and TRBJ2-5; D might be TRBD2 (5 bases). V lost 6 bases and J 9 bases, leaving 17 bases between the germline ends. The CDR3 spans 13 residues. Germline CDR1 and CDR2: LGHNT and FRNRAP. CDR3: CASGSLGGRAQYF. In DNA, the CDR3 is TGTGCTAGTGGGTCACTAGGAGGAAGGGCCCAGTACTTC.

The CDR3 DNA reads TGCAGCGTGGACAGGGGTGACACCATATATTTT. Translated: CSVDRGDTIYF. This chain connects TRBV29-1 to TRBJ1-3, with TRBD1 matching 9 bases. This CDR3 has 11 amino acids. Germline CDR1 reads SQVTM; CDR2 reads ANQGSEA. Germline trimming cut 6 bases from V and 8 bases from J; bases unmatched to any gene: 2.

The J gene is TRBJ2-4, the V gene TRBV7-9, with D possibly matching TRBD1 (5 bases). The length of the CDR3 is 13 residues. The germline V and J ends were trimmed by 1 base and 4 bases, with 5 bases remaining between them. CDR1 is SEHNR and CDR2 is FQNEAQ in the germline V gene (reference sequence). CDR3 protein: CASSLGQKNIQYF. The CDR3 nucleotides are TGTGCCAGCAGCTTAGGACAGAAAAACATTCAGTACTTC.